Listed below are T cell receptor beta chains from one sample, sequenced in a study of cytomegalovirus exposure and HLA in healthy donors. TCRdb's copy holds only in-frame clones and misses some; the assay was immunoSEQ multiplex PCR. The sample contains 100,000 to 150,000 clones, approximately 80% of which appear only once. Material: PBMCs. The source of these receptors is a man aged 40-50 years in good health and CMV-seronegative. Each CDR3 is given with its conserved first and last residue. The D gene is left open where the match is weak. Not every row has a clone size; where given, it reads once, few, many or a size class.

V gene	clone size	D gene	J gene	CDR3 DNA	CDR3 protein
TRBV9	NA	TRBD2	TRBJ2-5	TGTGCCAGCAGCGCCTTTAGCGGGAGTGAGGAGACCCAGTACTTC	CASSAFSGSEETQYF
TRBV6-5	NA	TRBD1	TRBJ1-3	TGTGCCAGCAGTGGGACAGGGGGAAACACCATATATTTT	CASSGTGGNTIYF
TRBV28	NA	NA	TRBJ2-7	TGTGCCAGCAGTGGAGGGGGGGCCTCCAGGCCCTACGAGCAGTACTTC	CASSGGGASRPYEQYF
TRBV18	NA	TRBD1	TRBJ1-1	TGTGCCAGCTCACCTTCCCCAACCCGACAGGGGTCAACTGAAGCTTTCTTT	CASSPSPTRQGSTEAFF
TRBV6-5	NA	NA	TRBJ2-7	TGTGCCAGCAGAAAGGGGGGGCTCTCGGAGAGCGAGCAGTACTTC	CASRKGGLSESEQYF
TRBV7-3	NA	TRBD2	TRBJ2-2	TGTGCCAGCAGCTTAGGGGGAGGGCCTCTCGGGGAGCTGTTTTTT	CASSLGGGPLGELFF
TRBV10-1	NA	NA	TRBJ2-7	TGCGCCAGCAGCCGGACAGACTCCTACGAGCAGTACTTC	CASSRTDSYEQYF
TRBV19	NA	TRBD1	TRBJ1-1	TGTGCCAGTAGTACCCGACAGGGCCTGATGAACACTGAAGCTTTCTTT	CASSTRQGLMNTEAFF
TRBV28	NA	TRBD2	TRBJ2-3	TGTGCCAGCAGGCTGGGGGGGGGAGGGCCAAGAGATACGCAGTATTTT	CASRLGGGGPRDTQYF
TRBV18	NA	NA	TRBJ2-3	TGTGCCAGCTCACGCCAGGGCATGGGCACAGATACGCAGTATTTT	CASSRQGMGTDTQYF
TRBV7-3	NA	TRBD2	TRBJ2-2	TGTGCCAGCAGCTTAGCGGGGAGGGCACAAGACACCGGGGAGCTGTTTTTT	CASSLAGRAQDTGELFF
TRBV4-3	NA	TRBD2	TRBJ2-3	TGCGCCAGCACCCAAGATCTACTAGCGGGAGTAGATACGCAGTATTTT	CASTQDLLAGVDTQYF
TRBV9	NA	TRBD2	TRBJ2-2	TGTGCCAGCAGCCCTACCGCAGCGGGAGTAACCGGGGAGCTGTTTTTT	CASSPTAAGVTGELFF
TRBV9	NA	NA	TRBJ2-1	TGTGCCAGCAGCGTAGGGACAGTAACCTACAATGAGCAGTTCTTC	CASSVGTVTYNEQFF
TRBV19	NA	TRBD1	TRBJ1-2	TGTGCCAGTATGGTACAGGGGACCTCCTTCGATGGCTACACCTTC	CASMVQGTSFDGYTF
TRBV7-2	NA	TRBD1	TRBJ1-2	TGTGCCAGCAGCTACCTACAGGGGGGTGGCTACACCTTC	CASSYLQGGGYTF
TRBV15	few	NA	TRBJ1-4	TGTGCCACCAGCAGAGATCGGGGTAATGAAAAACTGTTTTTT	CATSRDRGNEKLFF
TRBV19	NA	NA	TRBJ2-6	TGTGCCAGTAGCATAGGGACAATTAAGTCTGGGGCCAACGTCCTGACTTTC	CASSIGTIKSGANVLTF
TRBV9	NA	TRBD2	TRBJ2-5	TGTGCCAGCAGCGTAGGGGGACTAGCGGGGCAAGAGACCCAGTACTTC	CASSVGGLAGQETQYF
TRBV25-1	NA	TRBD2	TRBJ2-1	TGTGCCAGCAGGACTAGCGGGAGTGAAGAGCAGTTCTTC	CASRTSGSEEQFF
TRBV5-4	NA	NA	TRBJ1-1	TGTGCCAGCAGGTTCGAGGGCAGGGAAGCTTTCTTT	CASRFEGREAFF
TRBV6-5	NA	NA	TRBJ2-1	TGTGCCAGCAGTTACTCGCCGGTGAGCTCCTACAATGAGCAGTTCTTC	CASSYSPVSSYNEQFF
TRBV4-3	NA	TRBD2	TRBJ2-7	TGCGCCAGCAGCTCGACGGGGACTAGCAACGCGGGCGAGCAGTACTTC	CASSSTGTSNAGEQYF
TRBV7-9	once	NA	TRBJ1-2	TGTGCCAGCAGCTTGGAAGGGGACTATGGCTACACCTTC	CASSLEGDYGYTF
TRBV7-9	few	TRBD1	TRBJ2-1	TGTGCCAGCAGCTTAGCGGGACAGGGTTACAATGAGCAGTTCTTC	CASSLAGQGYNEQFF
TRBV2	NA	NA	TRBJ1-4	TGTGCCAGCAAGAGGACAGTTAATGAAAAACTGTTTTTT	CASKRTVNEKLFF
TRBV7-6	NA	TRBD2	TRBJ2-3	TGTGCCAGCAGCTTTTCCCCGGGAGGGGCAGATACGCAGTATTTT	CASSFSPGGADTQYF
TRBV7-8	once	NA	TRBJ2-2	TGTGCCAGCAGCTTAGGTTCGGGGGTGGGCACCGGGGAGCTGTTTTTT	CASSLGSGVGTGELFF